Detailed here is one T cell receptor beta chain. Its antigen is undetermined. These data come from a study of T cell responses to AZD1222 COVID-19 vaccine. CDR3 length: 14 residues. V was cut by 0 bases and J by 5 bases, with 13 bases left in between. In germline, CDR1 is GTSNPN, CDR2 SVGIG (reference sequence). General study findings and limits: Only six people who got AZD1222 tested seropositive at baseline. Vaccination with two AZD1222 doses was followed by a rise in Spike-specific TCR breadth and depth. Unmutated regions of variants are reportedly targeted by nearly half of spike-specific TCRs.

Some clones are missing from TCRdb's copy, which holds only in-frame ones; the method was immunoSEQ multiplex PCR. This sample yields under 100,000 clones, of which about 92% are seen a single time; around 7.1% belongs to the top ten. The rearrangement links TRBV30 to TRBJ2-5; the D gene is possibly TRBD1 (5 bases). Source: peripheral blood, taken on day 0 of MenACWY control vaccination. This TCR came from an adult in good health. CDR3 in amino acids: CAWSVGASGETQYF. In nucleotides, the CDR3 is TGTGCCTGGAGTGTAGGGGCTAGTGGGGAGACCCAGTACTTC.